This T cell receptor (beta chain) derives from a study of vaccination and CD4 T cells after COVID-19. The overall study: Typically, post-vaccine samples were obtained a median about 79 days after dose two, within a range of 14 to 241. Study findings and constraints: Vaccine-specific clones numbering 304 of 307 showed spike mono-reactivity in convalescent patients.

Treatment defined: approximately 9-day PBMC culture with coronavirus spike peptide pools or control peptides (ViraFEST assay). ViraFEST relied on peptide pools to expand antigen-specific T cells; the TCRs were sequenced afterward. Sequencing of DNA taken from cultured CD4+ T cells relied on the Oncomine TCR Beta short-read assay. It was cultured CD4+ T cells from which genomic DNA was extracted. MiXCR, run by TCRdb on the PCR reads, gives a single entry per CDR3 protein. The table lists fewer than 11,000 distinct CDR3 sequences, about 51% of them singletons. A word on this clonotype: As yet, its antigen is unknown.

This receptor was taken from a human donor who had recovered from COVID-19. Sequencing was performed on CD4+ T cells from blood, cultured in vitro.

Here the CDR3 DNA reads TGTGCCAGCAGCTGGGGACTTCTTCTGGGGACTGAAGCTTTCTTT. It is translated as CASSWGLLLGTEAFF. V gene TRBV5-8 combines with J gene TRBJ1-1; a weak D match, TRBD1 (5 bases). V was clipped by 3 bases and J by 5 bases, with 17 bases between them. CDR3 size: 15 residues. CDR1 is SGHTS, CDR2 YDEGEE, per germline.